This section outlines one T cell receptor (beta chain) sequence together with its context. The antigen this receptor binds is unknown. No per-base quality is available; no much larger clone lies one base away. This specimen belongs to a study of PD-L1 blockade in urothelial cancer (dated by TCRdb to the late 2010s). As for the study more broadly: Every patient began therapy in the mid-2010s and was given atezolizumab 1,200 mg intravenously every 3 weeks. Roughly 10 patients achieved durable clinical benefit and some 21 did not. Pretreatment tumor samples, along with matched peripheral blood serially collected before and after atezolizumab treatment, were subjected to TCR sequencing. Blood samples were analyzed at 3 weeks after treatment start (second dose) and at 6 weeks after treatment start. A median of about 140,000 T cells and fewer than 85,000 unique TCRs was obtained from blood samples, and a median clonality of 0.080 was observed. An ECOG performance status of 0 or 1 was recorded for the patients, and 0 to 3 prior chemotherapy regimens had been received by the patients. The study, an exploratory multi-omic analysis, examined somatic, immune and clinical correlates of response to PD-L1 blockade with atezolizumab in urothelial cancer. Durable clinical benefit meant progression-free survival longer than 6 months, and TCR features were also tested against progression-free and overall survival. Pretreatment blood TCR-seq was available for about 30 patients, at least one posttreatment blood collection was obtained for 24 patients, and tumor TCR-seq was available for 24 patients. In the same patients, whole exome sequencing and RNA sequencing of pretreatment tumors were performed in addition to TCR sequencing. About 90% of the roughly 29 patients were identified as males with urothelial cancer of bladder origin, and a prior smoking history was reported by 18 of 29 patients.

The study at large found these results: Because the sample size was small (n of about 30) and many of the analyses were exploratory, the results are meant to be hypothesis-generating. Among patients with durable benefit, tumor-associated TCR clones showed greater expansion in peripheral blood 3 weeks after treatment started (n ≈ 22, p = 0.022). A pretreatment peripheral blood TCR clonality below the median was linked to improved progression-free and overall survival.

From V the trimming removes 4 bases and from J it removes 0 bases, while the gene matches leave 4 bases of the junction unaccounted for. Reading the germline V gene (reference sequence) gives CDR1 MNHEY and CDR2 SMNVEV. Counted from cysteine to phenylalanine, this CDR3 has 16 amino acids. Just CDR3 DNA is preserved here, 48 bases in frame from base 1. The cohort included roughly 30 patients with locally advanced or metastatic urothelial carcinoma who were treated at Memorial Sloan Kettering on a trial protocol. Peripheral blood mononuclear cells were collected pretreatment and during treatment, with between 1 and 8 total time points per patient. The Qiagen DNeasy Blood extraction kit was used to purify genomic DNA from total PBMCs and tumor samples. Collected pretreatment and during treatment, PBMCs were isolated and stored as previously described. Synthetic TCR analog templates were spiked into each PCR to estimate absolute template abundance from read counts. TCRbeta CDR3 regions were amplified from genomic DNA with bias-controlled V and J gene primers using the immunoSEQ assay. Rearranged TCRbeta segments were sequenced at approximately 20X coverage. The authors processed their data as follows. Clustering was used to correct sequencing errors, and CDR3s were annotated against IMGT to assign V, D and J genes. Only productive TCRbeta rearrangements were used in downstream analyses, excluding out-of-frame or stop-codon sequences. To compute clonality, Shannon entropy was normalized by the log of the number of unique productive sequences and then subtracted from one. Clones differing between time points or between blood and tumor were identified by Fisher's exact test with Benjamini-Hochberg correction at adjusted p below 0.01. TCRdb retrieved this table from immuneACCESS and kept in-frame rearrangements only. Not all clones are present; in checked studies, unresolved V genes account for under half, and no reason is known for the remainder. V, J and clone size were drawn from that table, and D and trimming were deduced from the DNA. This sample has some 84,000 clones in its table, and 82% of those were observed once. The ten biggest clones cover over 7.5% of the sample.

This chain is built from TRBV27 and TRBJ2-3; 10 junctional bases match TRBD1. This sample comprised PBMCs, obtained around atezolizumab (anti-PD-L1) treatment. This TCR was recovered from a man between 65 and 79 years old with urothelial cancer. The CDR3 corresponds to CASSSGQGYSTDTQYF. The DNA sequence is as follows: TGTGCCAGCAGTTCGGGACAGGGGTACAGCACAGATACGCAGTATTTT.